A single sample gave rise to the 8 T cell receptor beta chains below, sequenced in a study of response to subunit inactivated influenza vaccine. MiXCR, run by TCRdb on the RT-PCR reads, gives a single entry per CDR3 protein. Here the sample spans about 150,000 distinct CDR3 sequences, over 8.5% being singletons. Material: CD8+ T cells sorted from PBMCs, obtained around 25 months after vaccination. The receptors shown here come from a man aged 50 to 69 who received an inactivated influenza vaccine.

This clonotype has a count of ten or more. V gene TRBV4-1 combines with J gene TRBJ2-1; TRBD2 is a possible D gene (6 bases). CDR3 length: 15 residues. Trimming removed 4 bases from V and 0 bases from J, with 10 bases in between. Germline V CDR1 and CDR2: MGHRA, YSYEKL. As DNA, the CDR3 is TGCGCCAGCAGCCTCTCGGACTACTCCTACAATGAGCAGTTCTTC. Translating it yields CASSLSDYSYNEQFF.

This clonotype came up a few times. This rearrangement joins TRBV4-3 to TRBJ2-7; D gene unclear. Germline CDR1 and CDR2: LGHNA and YSLEER. This CDR3 contains 14 residues. V lost 0 bases and J lost 1, with 7 bases in between. The CDR3 DNA reads TGCGCCAGCAGCCAAGAATCCGGGTCCTACGAGCAGTACTTC. Amino acids: CASSQESGSYEQYF.

The chain carries TRBV24-1 and TRBJ2-2; D call uncertain. The V gene's germline CDR1 is KGHDR and CDR2 SFDVKD. V was trimmed by 2 bases and J by 6 bases, leaving 3 bases between them. There are 12 residues in the CDR3. CDR3 sequence reads: CATSDWSGELFF. The CDR3 nucleotides are TGTGCCACCAGTGATTGGTCCGGGGAGCTGTTTTTT.

This clonotype has a handful of counts. The chain carries TRBV12-3 or TRBV12-4 and TRBJ1-1; possibly TRBD1 for D (6 bases). V gave up 1 base and J gave up 4 bases, with 10 bases separating them. The CDR3 is 14 amino acids. In nucleotides, the CDR3 is TGTGCCAGCAGTTTAGAGGGGGGGCCCACTGAAGCTTTCTTT. It codes for CASSLEGGPTEAFF.

This clonotype showed up many times. The gene calls are TRBV4-2 and TRBJ2-7; 7 bases map to TRBD1. The junction had 5 bases not matched to a gene; V was cut back by 4 bases and J by 2 bases. The CDR3 is 14 amino acids. Germline-derived CDR1 and CDR2 are LGHNA and YNFKEQ. CDR3 loop: CASSPRDRAYEQYF. CDR3 coding DNA: TGTGCCAGCAGCCCCCGGGACAGAGCCTACGAGCAGTACTTC.

This rearrangement joins TRBV15 to TRBJ2-3; D may match TRBD1 or TRBD2 (5 bases each). The CDR3 is 16 amino acids. Germline V CDR1 and CDR2: LNHNV, YYDKDF (reference sequence). The V and J ends lost 1 base and 6 bases respectively, with 17 bases between them. In nucleotides, the CDR3 is TGTGCCACCAGCAGAGCAAGCGGAGAGTGGGGGGATACGCAGTATTTT. Its translation is CATSRASGEWGDTQYF.

The chain links TRBV19 to TRBJ1-1; D unclear. This CDR3 comprises 11 residues. CDR1 and CDR2 from the germline V gene are LNHDA and SQIVND (reference sequence). The V end was cut by 4 bases, the J end by 7 bases, with 7 bases between. CDR3 nucleotides: TGTGCCAGTAGTACGGGCCTTGAAGCTTTCTTT. The encoded protein is CASSTGLEAFF.

This clonotype has a count of ten or more. DNA of the CDR3: TGCGCCAGCAGCTTGCGGCCAGCGGGGGAACTCACAGATACGCAGTATTTT. Translated, it gives CASSLRPAGELTDTQYF. The V gene is TRBV5-1, the J gene TRBJ2-3; TRBD2 matches 8 bases. The germline CDR1 and CDR2 sequences are SGHRS and YFSETQ. J gave up 2 bases and V 1 base, and 9 bases lay outside the gene matches. The CDR3 extends over 17 amino acids.